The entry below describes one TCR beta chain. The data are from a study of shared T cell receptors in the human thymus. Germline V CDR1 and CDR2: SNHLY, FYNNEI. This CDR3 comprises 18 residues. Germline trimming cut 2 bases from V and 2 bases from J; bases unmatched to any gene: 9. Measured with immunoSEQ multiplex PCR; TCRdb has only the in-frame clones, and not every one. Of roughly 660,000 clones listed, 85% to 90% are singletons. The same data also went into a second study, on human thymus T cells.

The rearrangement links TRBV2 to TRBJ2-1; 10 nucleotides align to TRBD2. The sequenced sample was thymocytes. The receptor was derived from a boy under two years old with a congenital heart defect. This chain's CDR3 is CASSEYALTSGAYNEQFF. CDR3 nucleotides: TGTGCCAGCAGTGAATACGCCTTAACTAGCGGGGCCTACAATGAGCAGTTCTTC. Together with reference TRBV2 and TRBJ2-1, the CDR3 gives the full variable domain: EPEVTQTPSHQVTQMGQEVILRCVPISNHLYFYWYRQILGQKVEFLVSFYNNEISEKSEIFDDQFSVERPDGSNFTLKIRSTKLEDSAMYFCASSEYALTSGAYNEQFFGPGTRLTVL.